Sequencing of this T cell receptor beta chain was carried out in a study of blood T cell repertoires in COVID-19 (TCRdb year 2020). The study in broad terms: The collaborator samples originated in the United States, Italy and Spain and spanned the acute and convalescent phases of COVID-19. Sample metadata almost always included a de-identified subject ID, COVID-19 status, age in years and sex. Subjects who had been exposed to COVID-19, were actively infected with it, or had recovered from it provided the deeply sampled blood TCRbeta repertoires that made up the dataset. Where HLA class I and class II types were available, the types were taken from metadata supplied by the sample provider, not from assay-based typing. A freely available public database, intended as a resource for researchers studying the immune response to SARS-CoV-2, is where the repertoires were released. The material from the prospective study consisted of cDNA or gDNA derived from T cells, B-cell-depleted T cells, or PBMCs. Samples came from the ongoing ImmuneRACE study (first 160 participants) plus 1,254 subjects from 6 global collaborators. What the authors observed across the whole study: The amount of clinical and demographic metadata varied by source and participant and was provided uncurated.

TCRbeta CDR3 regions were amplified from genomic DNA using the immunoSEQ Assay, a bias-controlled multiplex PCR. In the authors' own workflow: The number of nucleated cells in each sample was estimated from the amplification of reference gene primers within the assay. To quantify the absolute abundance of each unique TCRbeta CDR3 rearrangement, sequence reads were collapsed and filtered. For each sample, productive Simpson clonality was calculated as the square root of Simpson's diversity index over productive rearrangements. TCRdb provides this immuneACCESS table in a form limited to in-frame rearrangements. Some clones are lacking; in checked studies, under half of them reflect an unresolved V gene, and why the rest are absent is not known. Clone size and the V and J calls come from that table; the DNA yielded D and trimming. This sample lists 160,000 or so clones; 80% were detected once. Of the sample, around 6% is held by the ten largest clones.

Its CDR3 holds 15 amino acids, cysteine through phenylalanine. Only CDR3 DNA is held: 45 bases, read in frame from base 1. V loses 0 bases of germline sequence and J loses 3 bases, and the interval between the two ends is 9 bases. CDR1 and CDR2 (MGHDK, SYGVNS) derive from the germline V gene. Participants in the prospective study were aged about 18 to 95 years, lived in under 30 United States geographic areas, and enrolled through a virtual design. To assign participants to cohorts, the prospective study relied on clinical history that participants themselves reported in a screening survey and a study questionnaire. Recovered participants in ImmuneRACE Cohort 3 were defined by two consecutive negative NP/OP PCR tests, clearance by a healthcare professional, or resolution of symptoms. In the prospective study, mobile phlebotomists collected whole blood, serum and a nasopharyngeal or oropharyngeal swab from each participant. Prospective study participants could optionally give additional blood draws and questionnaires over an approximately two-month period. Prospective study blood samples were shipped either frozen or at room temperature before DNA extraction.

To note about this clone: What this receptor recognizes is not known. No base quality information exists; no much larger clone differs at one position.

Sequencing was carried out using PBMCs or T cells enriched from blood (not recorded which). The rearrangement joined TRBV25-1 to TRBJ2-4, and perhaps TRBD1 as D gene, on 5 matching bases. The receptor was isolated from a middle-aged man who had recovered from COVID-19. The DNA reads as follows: TGTGCCAGCAGTGAATATCAAGGGGTCAAAAACATTCAGTACTTC. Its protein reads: CASSEYQGVKNIQYF. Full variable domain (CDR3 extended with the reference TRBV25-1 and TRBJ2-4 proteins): EADIYQTPRYLVIGTGKKITLECSQTMGHDKMYWYQQDPGMELHLIHYSYGVNSTEKGDLSSESTVSRIRTEHFPLTLESARPSHTSQYLCASSEYQGVKNIQYFGAGTRLSVL.